This T cell receptor (beta chain) comes out of a study of T cell changes during pregnancy in multiple sclerosis. Only in-frame clones appear in the TCRdb table, and some are missing; sequencing was by immunoSEQ multiplex PCR. The sample records about 44,000 clones, 80% to 90% being singletons. V gave up 6 bases and J gave up 7 bases, with 22 bases separating them. This CDR3 has 15 amino acids. Germline V gene lookup returns CDR1 SGHRS and CDR2 YFSETQ. This TCR was recovered from a female donor with multiple sclerosis, enrolled in a pregnancy study. Specimen: CD4+ T cells from peripheral blood mononuclear cells, collected after pregnancy. The chain employs TRBV5-1 and TRBJ1-2; possibly TRBD1 for D (5 bases). The CDR3 region is CASTDLLGGAGGYTF. The CDR3 DNA reads as TGCGCCAGCACGGACCTCTTGGGCGGGGCGGGTGGCTACACCTTC.